The next 21 T cell receptor beta chains were all read from a single sample in a study of blood T cell repertoires in COVID-19. Generated by immunoSEQ multiplex PCR, the TCRdb table keeps only in-frame clones and is missing some. The sample consists of about 250,000 clones, 60% to 75% of them appearing once. The sample comprised peripheral blood. These receptors were taken from a woman aged 80 or over with acute or convalescent COVID-19.

This chain connects TRBV7-2 to TRBJ1-3; D unresolved. The CDR3 has 14 residues. CDR1 is SGHTA and CDR2 is FQGNSA in the germline V gene. V was pared by 0 bases and J by 3 bases, with 6 bases between. The CDR3, as DNA: TGTGCCAGCAGCTTAGCGTCGGGTGGAAACACCATATATTTT. It is translated as CASSLASGGNTIYF.

The chain combines TRBV5-4 with TRBJ2-1, with 9 nucleotides matching TRBD1. Germline V gene lookup returns CDR1 SGHNT and CDR2 YYREEE (reference sequence). Trimming at V came to 2 bases and at J to 2 bases, leaving 2 bases not matched to a gene. The CDR3 covers 15 residues. The CDR3 DNA reads as TGTGCCAGCAGCTTTACAGGGGGCGCCTACAATGAGCAGTTCTTC. It specifies CASSFTGGAYNEQFF.

The DNA for the CDR3 is TGTGCCAGCTACGACCGGGGGGACGCAAAGAACACCGGGGAGCTGTTTTTT. Translating gives CASYDRGDAKNTGELFF. The chain joins TRBV27 to TRBJ2-2; the match to TRBD2 covers 7 bases. Germline trimming cut 8 bases from V and 1 base from J; bases unmatched to any gene: 13. Germline loops: CDR1 MNHEY, CDR2 SMNVEV (reference sequence). The CDR3 consists of 17 residues.

This clone occurred many times. This chain joins TRBV5-4 and TRBJ2-1, with 8 positions matching TRBD2. Germline V gene lookup returns CDR1 SGHNT and CDR2 YYREEE (reference sequence). The length of the CDR3 is 16 residues. V lost 4 bases to trimming and J lost 5 bases; unmatched junction nucleotides: 11. The CDR3 spells CASSLKITSGNNEQFF. CDR3 coding DNA: TGTGCCAGCAGCCTTAAGATCACTAGCGGAAACAATGAGCAGTTCTTC.

This chain joins TRBV25-1 and TRBJ1-6; D call uncertain. The CDR3 has 14 residues. V was cut by 3 bases and J by 1 base, with 4 bases left in between. Looked up from germline, CDR1 is MGHDK and CDR2 is SYGVNS. This CDR3 reads CASSERSYNSPLHF. For the CDR3, the DNA is TGTGCCAGCAGTGAGAGGTCCTATAATTCACCCCTCCACTTT.

The rearrangement links TRBV19 to TRBJ2-3; 7 bases match TRBD1. Germline V gene sequence: CDR1 LNHDA, CDR2 SQIVND (reference sequence). The CDR3 sequence is 15 residues long. J was trimmed by 2 bases and V by 0 bases; bases with no gene match: 2. The CDR3 bases are TGTGCCAGTAGTATAGAGGGACAGTCCACAGATACGCAGTATTTT. Protein product: CASSIEGQSTDTQYF. Together with reference TRBV19 and TRBJ2-3, the CDR3 gives the full variable domain: DGGITQSPKYLFRKEGQNVTLSCEQNLNHDAMYWYRQDPGQGLRLIYYSQIVNDFQKGDIAEGYSVSREKKESFPLTVTSAQKNPTAFYLCASSIEGQSTDTQYFGPGTRLTVL.

The chain carries TRBV5-1 and TRBJ2-1; 8 bases line up with TRBD2. This CDR3 has 13 residues. J gave up 5 bases and V 2 bases, and 0 bases lay outside the gene matches. Germline-derived CDR1 and CDR2 are SGHRS and YFSETQ. The CDR3 DNA reads as TGCGCCAGCAGCTTTAGCGGGAACAATGAGCAGTTCTTC. This gives the protein CASSFSGNNEQFF.

This clone was seen once. The rearrangement uses TRBV2 and TRBJ2-3; D perhaps matches TRBD1 (5 bases). The ends were cut back, 3 bases at V and 5 bases at J, with 9 bases in the middle. The CDR3 has 13 residues. Germline V gene data show CDR1 as SNHLY and CDR2 as FYNNEI. The CDR3 is CASSDDRGDTQYF. The CDR3 bases are TGTGCCAGCAGTGACGATAGGGGAGATACGCAGTATTTT.

The rearrangement links TRBV3-1 (or the pseudogene TRBV3-2) to TRBJ1-3; D gene unclear. Germline V CDR1 and CDR2: LGHDT, YNNKEL (reference sequence). V gave up 1 base and J gave up 0 bases, with 10 bases separating them. CDR3 length: 16 amino acids. CDR3 protein: CASSQVGGSSGNTIYF. The CDR3 DNA reads as TGTGCCAGCAGCCAAGTAGGAGGTAGCTCTGGAAACACCATATATTTT.

The V gene is TRBV18, the J gene TRBJ2-5; 8 nucleotides agree with TRBD2. The germline V gene encodes CDR1 KGHSH and CDR2 LQKENI. CDR3 size: 15 residues. Unmatched junction bases numbered 13, after V lost 8 bases and J lost 5 bases. The CDR3 protein is CASAKRESLEETQYF. DNA of the CDR3: TGTGCCAGCGCGAAGCGGGAGAGCCTCGAGGAGACCCAGTACTTC.

This clone has at least ten counts. The chain is built from TRBV11-2 and TRBJ2-7; D gene uncertain. Germline CDR1 reads SGHAT; CDR2 reads FQNNGV. V dropped 5 bases and J dropped 7 bases, with 9 bases sitting between them. The CDR3 is 11 residues long. CDR3 in DNA: TGTGCCAGCAGCCTCACAATGGAGCAGTACTTC. Translated: CASSLTMEQYF.

The chain carries TRBV21-1 and TRBJ2-7; TRBD2, the table's D call, lacks a check against the DNA. TRBV21-1 is given as a pseudogene. CDR3 length: 15 amino acids. Here the CDR3 reads CASSKGGTSGYEQYF. The CDR3 bases are TGTGCCAGCAGCAAAGGCGGGACTAGCGGCTACGAGCAGTACTTC.

In the case of this clone: The sample contains more than one DNA sequence encoding this CDR3. This chain links TRBV7-9 with TRBJ1-5; 7 bases match TRBD1. V lost 2 bases, J lost 4 bases, and 5 bases stayed unmatched. The germline gives CDR1 SEHNR, CDR2 FQNEAQ (reference sequence). The CDR3 is 15 amino acids. In DNA form, the CDR3 reads TGTGCCAGCAGCTTATCTACAGGGGTGAATCAGCCCCAGCATTTT. Amino acid sequence: CASSLSTGVNQPQHF.

The DNA for the CDR3 is TGTGCCAGCAGTCCCCGCCTGGGACTAGCGGGAGGGACTGGGGCCAACGTCCTGACTTTC. The encoded protein is CASSPRLGLAGGTGANVLTF. V gene TRBV27 combines with J gene TRBJ2-6; TRBD2 matches at 16 bases. With V trimmed by 5 bases and J by 2 bases, 9 bases remained unmatched. Per germline, CDR1 MNHEY and CDR2 SMNVEV (reference sequence). This CDR3 is built from 20 residues.

V gene TRBV5-6 combines with J gene TRBJ1-2; D might be TRBD1 (6 bases). This CDR3 comprises 16 residues. The V end was cut by 0 bases, the J end by 7 bases, with 19 bases between. The germline V gene encodes CDR1 SGHDT and CDR2 YYEEEE. The CDR3 here is CASSLGPTGHRTGYTF. The CDR3 DNA reads TGTGCCAGCAGCTTGGGGCCGACAGGCCATCGGACTGGCTACACCTTC.

The gene calls are TRBV7-9 and TRBJ2-2; maybe TRBD1 (5 bases). The CDR3 totals 14 residues. Germline V gives CDR1 SEHNR, CDR2 FQNEAQ (reference sequence). Trimming left V 6 bases short and J 1 base short, with 9 bases between. CDR3 loop: CASRPTGNTGELFF. The CDR3 coding sequence is TGTGCCAGCAGACCCACAGGGAACACCGGGGAGCTGTTTTTT.

The chain has TRBV7-2 and TRBJ2-1; TRBD2 agrees at 9 bases. The CDR3 totals 14 residues. Germline assignment: CDR1 SGHTA and CDR2 FQGNSA. V lost 4 bases to trimming and J lost 8 bases; unmatched junction nucleotides: 6. In DNA form, the CDR3 reads TGTGCCAGCAGCTATTCGGGCGGGAGGGATGAGCAGTTCTTC. Amino acid sequence: CASSYSGGRDEQFF.

The chain joins TRBV19 to TRBJ1-4, with 9 bases matching TRBD1. The CDR3 is made up of 15 amino acids. Germline-derived CDR1 and CDR2 are LNHDA and SQIVND (reference sequence). V was pared by 6 bases and J by 12 bases, with 14 bases of the junction left unmatched. The CDR3 nucleotides are TGTGCCAGTAGCCTATCGGACAGGGGAGTTGGAGAACTGTTTTTT. It yields the protein CASSLSDRGVGELFF.

The chain is built from TRBV2 and TRBJ2-2; TRBD1 agrees at 7 bases. The CDR3 has 16 amino acids. Germline V gene lookup returns CDR1 SNHLY and CDR2 FYNNEI. The trim removed 4 bases at V and 3 bases at J, leaving 8 bases unmatched. CDR3 residues: CASSVGRQGYTGELFF. CDR3 nucleotide sequence: TGTGCCAGCAGTGTTGGCCGACAGGGATACACCGGGGAGCTGTTTTTT.

The sample holds a few counts of this clone. The chain recombines TRBV2 with TRBJ1-5; 8 bases agree with TRBD1. The CDR3 has 15 residues. From germline, CDR1 is SNHLY and CDR2 FYNNEI. J gave up 5 bases and V 5 bases, and 8 bases lay outside the gene matches. CDR3 bases: TGTGCCAGCAGTCTCGACAGGGGTGGGGATCAGCCCCAGCATTTT. It specifies CASSLDRGGDQPQHF.

Concerning this clone: Other DNA sequences in the sample encode the same CDR3. The gene calls are TRBV5-1 and TRBJ2-7, with D possibly matching TRBD1 (5 bases). Germline V CDR1 and CDR2: SGHRS, YFSETQ. This CDR3 has 14 amino acids. V lost 4 bases to trimming and J lost 1 base, with 12 bases between them. The CDR3 DNA follows: TGCGCCAGCAGCCCTGGACACTTATCCTACGAGCAGTACTTC. Protein sequence: CASSPGHLSYEQYF. The variable domain in full, completed from reference TRBV5-1 and TRBJ2-7, reads KAGVTQTPRYLIKTRGQQVTLSCSPISGHRSVSWYQQTPGQGLQFLFEYFSETQRNKGNFPGRFSGRQFSNSRSEMNVSTLELGDSALYLCASSPGHLSYEQYFGPGTRLTVT.